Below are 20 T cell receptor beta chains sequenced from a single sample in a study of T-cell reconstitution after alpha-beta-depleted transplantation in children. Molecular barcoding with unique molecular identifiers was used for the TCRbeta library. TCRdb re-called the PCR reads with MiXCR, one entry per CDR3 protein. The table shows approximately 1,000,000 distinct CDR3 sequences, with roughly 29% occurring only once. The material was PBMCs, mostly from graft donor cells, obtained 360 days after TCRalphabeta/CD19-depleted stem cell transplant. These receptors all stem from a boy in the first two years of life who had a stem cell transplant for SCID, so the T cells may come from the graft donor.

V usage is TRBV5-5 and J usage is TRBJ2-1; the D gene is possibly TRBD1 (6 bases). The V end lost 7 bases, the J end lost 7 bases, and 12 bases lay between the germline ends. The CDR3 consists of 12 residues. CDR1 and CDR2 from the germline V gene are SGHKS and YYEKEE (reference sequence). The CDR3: CASGQRENEQFF. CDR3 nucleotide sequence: TGTGCCAGCGGACAGCGCGAAAATGAGCAGTTCTTC.

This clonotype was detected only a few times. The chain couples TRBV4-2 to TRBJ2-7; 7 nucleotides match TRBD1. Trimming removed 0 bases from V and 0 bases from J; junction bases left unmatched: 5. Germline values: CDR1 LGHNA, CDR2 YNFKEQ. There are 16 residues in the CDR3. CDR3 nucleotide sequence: TGTGCCAGCAGCCAAGAGTCATGGGACAGCTCCTACGAGCAGTACTTC. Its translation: CASSQESWDSSYEQYF.

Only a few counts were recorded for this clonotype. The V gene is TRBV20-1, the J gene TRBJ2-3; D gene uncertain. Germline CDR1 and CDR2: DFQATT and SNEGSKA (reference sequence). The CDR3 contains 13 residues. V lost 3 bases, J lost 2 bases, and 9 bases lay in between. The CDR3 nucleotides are TGCAGTGCTAGCTCGCAGCTCACAGATACGCAGTATTTT. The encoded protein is CSASSQLTDTQYF.

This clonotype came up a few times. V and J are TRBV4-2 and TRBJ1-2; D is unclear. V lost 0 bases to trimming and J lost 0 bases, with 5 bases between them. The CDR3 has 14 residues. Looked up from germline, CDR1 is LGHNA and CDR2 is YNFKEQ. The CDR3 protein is CASSQDTPNYGYTF. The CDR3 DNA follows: TGTGCCAGCAGCCAAGATACACCTAACTATGGCTACACCTTC.

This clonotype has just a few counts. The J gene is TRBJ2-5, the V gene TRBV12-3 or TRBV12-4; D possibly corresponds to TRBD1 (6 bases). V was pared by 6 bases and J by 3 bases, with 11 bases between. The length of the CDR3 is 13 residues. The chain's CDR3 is CASRRTVKETQYF. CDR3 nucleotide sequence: TGTGCCAGCAGGAGGACAGTCAAAGAGACCCAGTACTTC.

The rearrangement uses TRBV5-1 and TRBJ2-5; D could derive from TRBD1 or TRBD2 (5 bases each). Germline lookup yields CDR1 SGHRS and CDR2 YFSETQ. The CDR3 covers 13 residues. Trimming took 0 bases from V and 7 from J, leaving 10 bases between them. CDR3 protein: CASSLEDGTTQYF. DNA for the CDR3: TGCGCCAGCAGCTTGGAAGACGGGACGACCCAGTACTTC.

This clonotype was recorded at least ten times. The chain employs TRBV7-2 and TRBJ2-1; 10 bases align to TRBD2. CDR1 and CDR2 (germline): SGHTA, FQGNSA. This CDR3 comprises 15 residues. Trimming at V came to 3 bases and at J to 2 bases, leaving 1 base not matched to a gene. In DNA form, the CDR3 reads TGTGCCAGCAGCTTCGGACTAGCGGCCTACAATGAGCAGTTCTTC. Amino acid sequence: CASSFGLAAYNEQFF. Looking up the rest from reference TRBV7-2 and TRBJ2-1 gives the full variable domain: GAGVSQSPSNKVTEKGKDVELRCDPISGHTALYWYRQSLGQGLEFLIYFQGNSAPDKSGLPSDRFSAERTGGSVSTLTIQRTQQEDSAVYLCASSFGLAAYNEQFFGPGTRLTVL.

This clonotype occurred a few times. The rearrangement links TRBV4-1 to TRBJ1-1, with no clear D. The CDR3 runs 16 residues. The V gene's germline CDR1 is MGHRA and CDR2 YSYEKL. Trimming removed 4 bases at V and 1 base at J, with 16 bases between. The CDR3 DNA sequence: TGCGCCAGCAGCCGCCCGTGCGGGGAGGGGAACACTGAAGCTTTCTTT. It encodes CASSRPCGEGNTEAFF.

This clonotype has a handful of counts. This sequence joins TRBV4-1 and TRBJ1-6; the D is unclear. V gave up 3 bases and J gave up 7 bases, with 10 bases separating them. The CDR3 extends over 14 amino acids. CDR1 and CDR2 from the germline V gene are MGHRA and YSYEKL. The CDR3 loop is CASSQGNMNSPLHF. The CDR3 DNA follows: TGCGCCAGCAGCCAGGGTAATATGAATTCACCCCTCCACTTT.

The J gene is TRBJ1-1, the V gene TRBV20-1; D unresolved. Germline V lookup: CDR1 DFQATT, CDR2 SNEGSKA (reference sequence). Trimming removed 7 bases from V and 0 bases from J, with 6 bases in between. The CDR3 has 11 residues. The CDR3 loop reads CSVPLNTEAFF. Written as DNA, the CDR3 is TGCAGTGTCCCATTGAACACTGAAGCTTTCTTT.

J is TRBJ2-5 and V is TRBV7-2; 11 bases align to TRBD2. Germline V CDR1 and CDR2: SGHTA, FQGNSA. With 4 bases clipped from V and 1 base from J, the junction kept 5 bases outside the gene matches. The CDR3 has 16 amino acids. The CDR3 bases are TGTGCCAGCAGCTCTCAAGGACTAGCGGGCCAAGAGACCCAGTACTTC. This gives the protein CASSSQGLAGQETQYF.

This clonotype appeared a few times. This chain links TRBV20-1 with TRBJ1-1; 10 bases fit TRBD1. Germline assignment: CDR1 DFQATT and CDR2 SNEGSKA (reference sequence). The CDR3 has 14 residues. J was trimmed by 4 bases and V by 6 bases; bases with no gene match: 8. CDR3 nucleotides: TGCAGTGCGATCCCCGGGACAGGGGTCACTGAAGCTTTCTTT. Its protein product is CSAIPGTGVTEAFF.

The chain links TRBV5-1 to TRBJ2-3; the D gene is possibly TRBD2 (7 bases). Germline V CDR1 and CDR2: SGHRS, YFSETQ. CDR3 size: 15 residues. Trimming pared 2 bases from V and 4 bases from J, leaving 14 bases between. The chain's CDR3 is CASSFGGAKADTQYF. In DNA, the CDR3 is TGCGCCAGCAGCTTTGGGGGGGCGAAGGCAGATACGCAGTATTTT.

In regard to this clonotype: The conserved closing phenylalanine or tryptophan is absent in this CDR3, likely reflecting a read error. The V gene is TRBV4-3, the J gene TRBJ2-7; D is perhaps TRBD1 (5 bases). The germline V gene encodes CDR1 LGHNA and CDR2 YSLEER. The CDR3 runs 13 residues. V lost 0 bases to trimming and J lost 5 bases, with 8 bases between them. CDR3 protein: CASSQDLGDEQYY. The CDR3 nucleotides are TGCGCCAGCAGCCAAGATCTAGGGGACGAGCAGTACTAC.

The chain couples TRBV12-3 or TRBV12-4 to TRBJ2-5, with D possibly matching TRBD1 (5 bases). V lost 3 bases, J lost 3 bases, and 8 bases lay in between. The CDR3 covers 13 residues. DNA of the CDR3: TGTGCCAGCAGTTTGCTGACAGAAGAGACCCAGTACTTC. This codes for CASSLLTEETQYF.

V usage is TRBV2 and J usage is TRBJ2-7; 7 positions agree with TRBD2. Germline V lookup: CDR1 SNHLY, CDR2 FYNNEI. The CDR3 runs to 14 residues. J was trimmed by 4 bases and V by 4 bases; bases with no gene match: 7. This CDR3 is CASSGGRGSYEQYF. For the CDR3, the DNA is TGTGCCAGCAGTGGAGGGAGGGGCTCTTACGAGCAGTACTTC.

The CDR3 region is CASSLLTPAGHLSDTQYF. In nucleotides, the CDR3 is TGCGCCAGCAGCCTGCTGACGCCAGCGGGACACTTATCAGATACGCAGTATTTT. J is TRBJ2-3 and V is TRBV4-1; D possibly corresponds to TRBD2 (7 bases). CDR3 length equals 18 residues. With 4 bases removed from V and 4 bases from J, the gap between germline ends came to 24 bases. CDR1 and CDR2 (germline): MGHRA, YSYEKL.

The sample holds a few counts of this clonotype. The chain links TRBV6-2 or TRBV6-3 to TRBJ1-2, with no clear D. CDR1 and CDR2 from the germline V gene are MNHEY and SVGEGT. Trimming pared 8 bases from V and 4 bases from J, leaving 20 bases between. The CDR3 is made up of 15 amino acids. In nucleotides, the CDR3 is TGTGCCAGCGGTCAGGCGCTCGGGCGGGGCTATGGCTACACCTTC. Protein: CASGQALGRGYGYTF.

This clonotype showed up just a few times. This chain's CDR3 is CASSSPGYPNTGELFF. In DNA, the CDR3 is TGTGCCAGCAGCTCCCCCGGCTACCCGAACACCGGGGAGCTGTTTTTT. The J gene is TRBJ2-2, the V gene TRBV7-9; no reliable D call. Trimming left V 4 bases short and J 0 bases short, with 12 bases between. Germline V gene data show CDR1 as SEHNR and CDR2 as FQNEAQ (reference sequence). The CDR3 extends over 16 amino acids.

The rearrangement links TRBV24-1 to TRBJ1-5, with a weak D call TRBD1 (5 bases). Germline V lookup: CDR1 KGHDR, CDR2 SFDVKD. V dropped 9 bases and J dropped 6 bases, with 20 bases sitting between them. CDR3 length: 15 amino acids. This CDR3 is CATGSGTGGFQPQHF. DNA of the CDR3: TGTGCCACCGGATCCGGGACCGGCGGGTTTCAGCCCCAGCATTTT.